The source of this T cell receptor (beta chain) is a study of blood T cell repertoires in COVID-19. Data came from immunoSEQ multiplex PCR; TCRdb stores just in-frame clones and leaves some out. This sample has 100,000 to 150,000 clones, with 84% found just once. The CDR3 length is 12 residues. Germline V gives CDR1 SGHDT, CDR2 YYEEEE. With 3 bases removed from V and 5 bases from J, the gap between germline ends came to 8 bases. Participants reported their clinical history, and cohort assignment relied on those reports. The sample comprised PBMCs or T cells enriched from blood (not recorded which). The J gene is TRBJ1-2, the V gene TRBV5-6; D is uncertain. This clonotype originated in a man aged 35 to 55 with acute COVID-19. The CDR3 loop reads CASSSGSYGYTF. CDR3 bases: TGTGCCAGCAGCTCCGGTTCTTATGGCTACACCTTC. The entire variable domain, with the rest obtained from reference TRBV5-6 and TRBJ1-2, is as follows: DAGVTQSPTHLIKTRGQQVTLRCSPKSGHDTVSWYQQALGQGPQFIFQYYEEEERQRGNFPDRFSGHQFPNYSSELNVNALLLGDSALYLCASSSGSYGYTFGSGTRLTVV.